Below, one T cell receptor (beta chain) is given with its context. The entry originates in a study of cytomegalovirus exposure and HLA in healthy donors. The CDR3 totals 15 residues. With 5 bases removed from V and 4 bases from J, the gap between germline ends came to 18 bases. In germline, CDR1 is SGHNT, CDR2 YYREEE (reference sequence). The PCR ran on 60 Vbeta and 13 Jbeta primers. Methods used by the authors: Later work found 65 million to 90 million unique TCR beta chains, with roughly 11 million shared. Sequenced by immunoSEQ multiplex PCR; TCRdb stores in-frame clones only, minus some. For V, J and clone size, that table is used; D and trimming come from the DNA. This table holds about 190,000 clones, roughly four fifths found once.

V is TRBV5-4 and J is TRBJ1-2; tentative D call: TRBD1 (5 bases). The specimen sequenced was PBMCs. The TCR was taken from a woman in her twenties or thirties in good health and CMV-seropositive. In DNA form, the CDR3 reads TGTGCCAGCAGTCCCGGGACGGACTACCGCTATGGCTACACCTTC. This codes for CASSPGTDYRYGYTF.